This TCR beta chain was profiled in a study of blood T cells in healthy people across ages. The CDR3 has 15 amino acids. Per germline, CDR1 SNHLY and CDR2 FYNNEI. V lost 0 bases and J 0 bases, leaving 8 bases between the germline ends. The study's findings and limits: The recorded TCR beta diversity per million T cells decreased in a roughly linear manner with age. The study found TCR beta diversity correlated strongly with naive T cell percentage.

This clonotype appeared a few times. Its antigen is still unknown. PCR was performed a second time for roughly 7 to 11 cycles using a sample-barcoded 5' primer and a J-beta primer mix. TCRdb independently ran MiXCR on the 5' RACE reads; one entry per CDR3 protein. The sample records 750,000 to 950,000 distinct CDR3 sequences, about 29% being singletons. The same specimen was also included in a second study, on T cells of mothers and their children.

What was sequenced was blood. The rearrangement uses TRBV2 and TRBJ1-1; the D is unclear. The receptor comes from a middle-aged woman in good health. This CDR3 reads CASSEAAVMNTEAFF. CDR3 DNA: TGTGCCAGCAGTGAAGCAGCAGTCATGAACACTGAAGCTTTCTTT.